These 29 T cell receptor beta chains were sequenced from one sample in a study of shared clonotypes between healthy human individuals. Assay used: immunoSEQ multiplex PCR; TCRdb lists only in-frame clones, some missing. The sample shows 760,000 or so clones, roughly 96% of them seen only once. Naive CD8 isolation took CD45RO-negative cells positively selected for CCR7 and excluded terminally differentiated effector memory CD45RA+ cells. Sequenced material: naive CD8+ T cells sorted from blood. The receptors shown here come from a man aged 30 to 45 in good health.

The gene calls are TRBV7-6 and TRBJ2-7, with 10 bases fitting TRBD2. From germline, CDR1 is SGHVS and CDR2 FNYEAQ. V lost 2 bases and J lost 2; bases outside the gene matches: 0. This CDR3 has 14 amino acids. This CDR3 reads CASSLSGRAYEQYF. CDR3 sequence (DNA): TGTGCCAGCAGCTTAAGCGGGAGGGCCTACGAGCAGTACTTC.

This clone was found once. The CDR3: CASSGSLAGDPYEQYF. The DNA of the CDR3 is TGCGCCAGCAGCGGAAGTTTAGCGGGAGATCCCTACGAGCAGTACTTC. This rearrangement joins TRBV5-1 to TRBJ2-7, with 9 bases matching TRBD2. Germline trimming cut 4 bases from V and 2 bases from J; bases unmatched to any gene: 10. The CDR3 totals 16 residues. Germline V gene sequence: CDR1 SGHRS, CDR2 YFSETQ.

The chain uses TRBV7-3 and TRBJ1-1; 7 bases are shared with TRBD1. The CDR3 consists of 13 residues. The germline CDR1 and CDR2 sequences are SGHTA and FQGTGA. V shed 5 bases, J shed 3 bases, and the junction held 3 bases outside the gene matches. CDR3 amino acids: CASSQQGYTEAFF. The CDR3 DNA reads TGTGCCAGCAGCCAACAGGGGTACACTGAAGCTTTCTTT.

The V gene is TRBV6-1, the J gene TRBJ2-2; 7 nucleotides line up with TRBD1. V gave up 6 bases and J gave up 5 bases; unmatched junction bases: 3. The germline gives CDR1 MNHNS, CDR2 SASEGT. The CDR3 has 13 amino acids. The CDR3 DNA sequence: TGTGCCAGCAGCATACAGGGGACCGGGGAGCTGTTTTTT. Its protein product is CASSIQGTGELFF.

This clone has more than one count but fewer than ten. The chain recombines TRBV27 with TRBJ2-2; D gene unclear. V was shortened by 1 base and J by 3 bases, with 3 bases between the two germline ends. The germline V gene has CDR1 MNHEY and CDR2 SMNVEV (reference sequence). The CDR3 sequence is 13 residues long. CDR3 bases: TGTGCCAGCAGTTTATGGGACACCGGGGAGCTGTTTTTT. This sequence encodes CASSLWDTGELFF.

The V and J genes are TRBV12-5 and TRBJ2-3, with D unclear. CDR3 length: 14 amino acids. Germline assignment: CDR1 LGHNT and CDR2 FRNRAP. Trimming took off 7 bases at V and 3 bases at J, with 14 bases between the two ends. For the CDR3, the DNA is TGTGCTAGTGCCTCCCCCGGACGTACAGATACGCAGTATTTT. As protein: CASASPGRTDTQYF.

V and J are TRBV28 and TRBJ2-7; D call uncertain. Germline V lookup: CDR1 MDHEN, CDR2 SYDVKM. V lost 5 bases to trimming and J lost 3 bases, with 14 bases between them. The CDR3 has 14 residues. The CDR3: CASSHLDRDYEQYF. CDR3 nucleotides: TGTGCCAGCAGTCATCTCGACCGCGACTACGAGCAGTACTTC.

The CDR3 loop reads CASSFLPPANTGELFF. CDR3 nucleotide sequence: TGTGCCAGCAGCTTTTTACCACCGGCGAACACCGGGGAGCTGTTTTTT. This chain uses TRBV13 with TRBJ2-2; unclear D gene. CDR3 size: 16 residues. CDR1 and CDR2 from the germline V gene are PRHDT and FYEKMQ (reference sequence). Deletions cut 3 bases from V and 0 bases from J, with 11 bases between.

This chain connects TRBV2 to TRBJ1-5; no clear D. This CDR3 has 13 residues. V shed 2 bases and J shed 6 bases, with 8 bases lying between them. Germline values: CDR1 SNHLY, CDR2 FYNNEI. DNA of the CDR3: TGTGCCAGCAGTGAAAGTAATATTCAGCCCCAGCATTTT. It specifies CASSESNIQPQHF.

As DNA, the CDR3 is TGTGCCTGGAGTGCAGGGGGGAGCTCCCAAGAGACCCAGTACTTC. Protein product: CAWSAGGSSQETQYF. The genes are TRBV30 and TRBJ2-5; D is possibly TRBD1 (7 bases). Per germline, CDR1 GTSNPN and CDR2 SVGIG (reference sequence). The CDR3 is 15 amino acids. Trimming left V 1 base short and J 1 base short, with 13 bases between.

The genes are TRBV5-1 and TRBJ2-6; no definite D call. The CDR3 has 15 amino acids. Germline V CDR1 and CDR2: SGHRS, YFSETQ. Trimming cost V 1 base and J 0 bases, with 5 bases left between them. In DNA, the CDR3 is TGCGCCAGCAGCTTGCCAGGCTCTGGGGCCAACGTCCTGACTTTC. This encodes CASSLPGSGANVLTF.

The rearrangement links TRBV28 to TRBJ2-4; 9 bases line up with TRBD2. J gave up 0 bases and V 1 base, and 10 bases lay outside the gene matches. The germline CDR1 and CDR2 sequences are MDHEN and SYDVKM. This CDR3 has 19 residues. CDR3 sequence: CASSLSSWWREGAKNIQYF. DNA for the CDR3: TGTGCCAGCAGTTTATCATCTTGGTGGCGGGAGGGAGCCAAAAACATTCAGTACTTC.

CDR3 region: CASSRRLSDAEQYF. The CDR3 DNA is TGTGCCAGCAGTCGGAGGTTGTCAGACGCCGAGCAGTACTTC. The rearrangement links TRBV25-1 to TRBJ2-7; a possible D gene is TRBD2 (5 bases). This CDR3 spans 14 amino acids. Germline V gives CDR1 MGHDK, CDR2 SYGVNS. V gave up 5 bases and J gave up 6 bases, with 17 bases separating them.

The chain joins TRBV6-1 to TRBJ2-5; 8 nucleotides agree with TRBD1. Germline V gives CDR1 MNHNS, CDR2 SASEGT. The CDR3 has 16 amino acids. V shed 2 bases, J shed 3 bases, and the junction held 8 bases outside the gene matches. The CDR3 reads CASSESRTGWKETQYF. The CDR3 bases are TGTGCCAGCAGTGAATCACGGACAGGGTGGAAAGAGACCCAGTACTTC.

The count of this clone is one. CDR3 sequence: CASRPGTSALEQYF. In nucleotides, the CDR3 is TGTGCCAGCAGACCCGGGACTAGTGCACTCGAGCAGTACTTC. The chain recombines TRBV7-9 with TRBJ2-7; 8 bases are a match to TRBD2. Germline CDR1 is SEHNR and CDR2 is FQNEAQ (reference sequence). Trimming removed 6 bases from V and 6 bases from J; junction bases left unmatched: 10. The CDR3 consists of 14 residues.

The rearrangement links TRBV13 to TRBJ1-5; D gene unclear. The V gene lost 1 base and the J gene lost 1 base, with 5 bases spanning the gap. Germline V gene sequence: CDR1 PRHDT, CDR2 FYEKMQ (reference sequence). This CDR3 is 14 amino acids long. The CDR3 nucleotides read TGTGCCAGCAGCTTAGTTGTCAGCAATCAGCCCCAGCATTTT. Residues: CASSLVVSNQPQHF. Using reference TRBV13 and TRBJ1-5 for the parts outside the CDR3, the full variable domain is AAGVIQSPRHLIKEKRETATLKCYPIPRHDTVYWYQQGPGQDPQFLISFYEKMQSDKGSIPDRFSAQQFSDYHSELNMSSLELGDSALYFCASSLVVSNQPQHFGDGTRLSIL.

J is TRBJ1-5 and V is TRBV19; D is uncertain. V lost 5 bases and J lost 11, with 19 bases in between. Germline V CDR1 and CDR2: LNHDA, SQIVND (reference sequence). The CDR3 loop spans 14 amino acids. The CDR3 nucleotides read TGTGCCAGTAGTCGATTCGAAGGACCTTTCGCCCAGCATTTT. It codes for CASSRFEGPFAQHF.

This clone showed up just a few times. This chain connects TRBV5-1 to TRBJ2-1; 7 nucleotides match TRBD2. The CDR3 is 17 residues long. The J segment lost 8 bases and the V segment lost 0 bases, leaving 14 bases of the junction unmatched. Germline lookup yields CDR1 SGHRS and CDR2 YFSETQ. The CDR3: CASSLAWRESPLDEQFF. The CDR3 nucleotides read TGCGCCAGCAGCTTGGCCTGGCGGGAGAGTCCGTTGGATGAGCAGTTCTTC.

Only one count was recorded for this clone. The CDR3 sequence: CASSASGLAAYNEQFF. In nucleotides, the CDR3 is TGTGCCAGCAGCGCGAGCGGACTAGCGGCATACAATGAGCAGTTCTTC. The chain joins TRBV9 to TRBJ2-1, with 10 bases identical to TRBD2. With 3 bases clipped from V and 4 bases from J, the junction kept 7 bases outside the gene matches. The germline V gene encodes CDR1 SGDLS and CDR2 YYNGEE. The CDR3 length is 16 residues.

The chain joins TRBV29-1 to TRBJ2-7, with TRBD1 matching 7 bases. The CDR3 is 13 amino acids. In germline, CDR1 is SQVTM, CDR2 ANQGSEA. Trimming removed 4 bases from V and 5 bases from J; junction bases left unmatched: 8. The CDR3 bases are TGCAGCGTTGTTATAGGGGGCTGGGACGAGCAGTACTTC. Translation gives CSVVIGGWDEQYF.

The CDR3 nucleotides read TGCAGCGTTGAAGCAACGGGACTAGCCTACGAGCAGTACTTC. The encoded protein is CSVEATGLAYEQYF. The gene calls are TRBV29-1 and TRBJ2-7; 8 bases match TRBD2. This CDR3 is built from 14 residues. Germline V lookup: CDR1 SQVTM, CDR2 ANQGSEA. Trimming at V came to 1 base and at J to 2 bases, leaving 4 bases not matched to a gene.

V gene TRBV29-1 combines with J gene TRBJ2-1; 7 nucleotides line up with TRBD2. Looked up from germline, CDR1 is SQVTM and CDR2 is ANQGSEA. The CDR3 contains 16 residues. V was clipped by 2 bases and J by 6 bases; unmatched bases: 13. The CDR3 protein is CSVELAEPRSVNEQFF. Written as DNA, the CDR3 is TGCAGCGTTGAACTAGCGGAGCCCAGGTCTGTCAATGAGCAGTTCTTC.

The chain carries TRBV15 and TRBJ2-2; D ambiguous. This CDR3 is 17 amino acids long. Between the trimmed V and J ends, which lost 0 bases and 4 bases, there was a span of 15 bases. Germline V gives CDR1 LNHNV, CDR2 YYDKDF (reference sequence). CDR3 region: CATSRDRLAFLTGELFF. Written as DNA, the CDR3 is TGTGCCACCAGCAGAGATAGGTTAGCATTTCTCACCGGGGAGCTGTTTTTT.

The chain recombines TRBV7-3 with TRBJ2-6, with D uncertain. Trimming stripped 6 bases from V and 3 bases from J, with 3 bases between. The CDR3 runs to 12 residues. Germline values: CDR1 SGHTA, CDR2 FQGTGA. The CDR3 loop reads CASRDGANVLTF. The CDR3 DNA reads TGTGCCAGCAGAGATGGGGCCAACGTCCTGACTTTC.

The chain carries TRBV29-1 and TRBJ2-7; 11 positions match TRBD1. V was pared by 3 bases and J by 0 bases, with 4 bases of the junction left unmatched. This CDR3 spans 15 amino acids. Germline V gives CDR1 SQVTM, CDR2 ANQGSEA. CDR3 sequence: CSVESDRGPSYEQYF. CDR3 in DNA: TGCAGCGTTGAGTCGGACAGGGGGCCCTCCTACGAGCAGTACTTC.

The sample holds a few counts of this clone. This specimen includes other DNA sequences encoding the same CDR3. CDR3 nucleotides: TGTGCCAGCAGCTGGTCCTACGAGCAGTACTTC. The encoded protein is CASSWSYEQYF. This chain joins TRBV7-9 and TRBJ2-7; D gene unclear. The germline gives CDR1 SEHNR, CDR2 FQNEAQ (reference sequence). The CDR3 spans 11 residues. V was trimmed by 4 bases and J by 1 base, leaving 2 bases between them.

This clone was found a few times. This chain connects TRBV28 to TRBJ2-5; D is undetermined. Between the trimmed V and J ends, which lost 6 bases and 0 bases, there was a span of 14 bases. The CDR3 is 15 residues long. CDR1 is MDHEN and CDR2 is SYDVKM in the germline V gene. DNA for the CDR3: TGTGCCAGCAGGGAACAGACATCGTACCAAGAGACCCAGTACTTC. Translation: CASREQTSYQETQYF. The full variable domain, with the rest looked up from reference TRBV28 and TRBJ2-5, is DVKVTQSSRYLVKRTGEKVFLECVQDMDHENMFWYRQDPGLGLRLIYFSYDVKMKEKGDIPEGYSVSREKKERFSLILESASTNQTSMYLCASREQTSYQETQYFGPGTRLLVL.

V is TRBV2 and J is TRBJ2-7, with D perhaps TRBD1 or TRBD2 (5 bases each). This CDR3 comprises 15 residues. Trimming shortened V by 7 bases and J by 3 bases, and 19 bases separated the two germline ends. The V gene's germline CDR1 is SNHLY and CDR2 FYNNEI. CDR3 nucleotides: TGTGCCAGCAACGATTTGGGACCTCGATACTACGAGCAGTACTTC. Encoded protein: CASNDLGPRYYEQYF.

The chain combines TRBV28 with TRBJ2-7; D may be TRBD2 (6 bases). The germline V and J ends were trimmed by 6 bases and 5 bases, with 17 bases remaining between them. The CDR3 sequence is 14 residues long. Germline loops: CDR1 MDHEN, CDR2 SYDVKM. CDR3 residues: CASSMTSFGDEQYF. The CDR3 bases are TGTGCCAGCAGCATGACTAGTTTCGGCGACGAGCAGTACTTC. Looking up the rest from reference TRBV28 and TRBJ2-7 gives the full variable domain: DVKVTQSSRYLVKRTGEKVFLECVQDMDHENMFWYRQDPGLGLRLIYFSYDVKMKEKGDIPEGYSVSREKKERFSLILESASTNQTSMYLCASSMTSFGDEQYFGPGTRLTVT.